Listed here is a single TCR beta chain. No antigen is known for it. This sample is part of a study of cytomegalovirus exposure and HLA in healthy donors. Study results and caveats: As was reported, the classifier diagnosed cytomegalovirus status with high specificity and sensitivity. In a later analysis, at a false discovery rate of 0.05, approximately 16,000 TCR beta sequences were associated with HLA alleles.

The PCR made use of 60 Vbeta and 13 Jbeta primers. Measured with immunoSEQ multiplex PCR; TCRdb has only the in-frame clones, and not every one. The sample lists more than 100,000 clones; around three fifths were seen once. CDR3 length equals 15 residues. Looked up from germline, CDR1 is SQVTM and CDR2 is ANQGSEA. Trimming shortened V by 6 bases and J by 6 bases, and 24 bases separated the two germline ends. Specimen: PBMCs. The sequence was collected from a woman aged 35 to 49 in good health and CMV-seronegative. The J gene is TRBJ2-7, the V gene TRBV29-1; D gene uncertain. The DNA for the CDR3 is TGCAGCGTCGTCCCCGACGACTCCCTCCCCTCCGAGCAGTACTTC. Its translation: CSVVPDDSLPSEQYF.